The 25 T cell receptor beta chains below were found in one sample sequenced in a study of response to subunit inactivated influenza vaccine. Using its own MiXCR run on the RT-PCR reads, TCRdb lists one record per CDR3 protein. The sample lists 700,000 to 800,000 distinct CDR3 sequences, less than 20% occurring once. Sequencing was performed on PBMCs from blood, taken less than 6 days after vaccination. Source of these receptors: a man over 45 who received an inactivated influenza vaccine.

CDR3 residues: CASSPPGAEYEQYF. CDR3 DNA sequence: TGTGCCAGCAGTCCGCCGGGGGCCGAATACGAGCAGTACTTC. The chain couples TRBV12-3 or TRBV12-4 to TRBJ2-7; D may correspond to TRBD1 or TRBD2 (6 bases each). V was pared by 5 bases and J by 4 bases, with 15 bases between. This CDR3 is built from 14 residues.

The chain recombines TRBV28 with TRBJ1-5; no clear D gene. Looked up from germline, CDR1 is MDHEN and CDR2 is SYDVKM. Trimming removed 7 bases at V and 1 base at J, with 8 bases between. The CDR3 is 13 residues long. The CDR3 loop is CASTADSNQPQHF. The CDR3 DNA sequence: TGTGCCAGCACAGCCGACAGCAATCAGCCCCAGCATTTT.

V is TRBV6-6 and J is TRBJ2-3; 9 bases are shared with TRBD1. The CDR3 contains 13 residues. The V gene's germline CDR1 is MNHNY and CDR2 SVGAGI (reference sequence). V lost 10 bases to trimming and J lost 6 bases; unmatched junction nucleotides: 8. Here the CDR3 reads CATRDRVGDTQYF. The CDR3 DNA is TGTGCCACCCGGGACAGGGTGGGTGATACGCAGTATTTT.

The table lists this clonotype with many counts. This chain links TRBV20-1 with TRBJ1-1, with a possible D match to TRBD1 (5 bases). Germline loops: CDR1 DFQATT, CDR2 SNEGSKA (reference sequence). V lost 1 base, J lost 1 base, and 13 bases lay in between. The CDR3 is 15 residues long. The DNA of the CDR3 is TGCAGTGCTAGAGGATGGGGCCCGGCGAACACTGAAGCTTTCTTT. Amino acids: CSARGWGPANTEAFF.

The chain links TRBV14 to TRBJ2-7; 10 nucleotides line up with TRBD1. Germline lookup yields CDR1 SGHDN and CDR2 FVKESK. The trim removed 4 bases at V and 6 bases at J, leaving 9 bases unmatched. CDR3 length equals 15 residues. The CDR3 DNA sequence: TGTGCCAGCAGCCCGGCCCGGGACAGGGGACGCGAGCAGTACTTC. This gives the protein CASSPARDRGREQYF.

This clonotype has only a few counts. This chain links TRBV6-2 or TRBV6-3 with TRBJ2-7, with a possible D match to TRBD2 (6 bases). V lost 5 bases to trimming and J lost 0 bases, with 11 bases between them. This CDR3 comprises 14 residues. Germline CDR1 MNHEY, CDR2 SVGEGT. The CDR3 DNA reads TGTGCCAGCAGTAGGTGGGGGGACTCCTACGAGCAGTACTTC. This encodes CASSRWGDSYEQYF.

This clonotype was detected a few times. The chain carries TRBV7-6 and TRBJ2-3; D ambiguous. CDR1 SGHVS and CDR2 FNYEAQ come from the germline V gene. CDR3 length: 17 residues. Trimming removed 1 base at V and 0 bases at J, with 14 bases between. CDR3 sequence (DNA): TGTGCCAGCAGCTTAGAGGTCTCAAGGCTTAGCACAGATACGCAGTATTTT. Translating it yields CASSLEVSRLSTDTQYF.

The chain employs TRBV4-1 and TRBJ2-7; 12 positions agree with TRBD1. Germline CDR1 is MGHRA and CDR2 is YSYEKL. CDR3 length equals 14 residues. With V trimmed by 4 bases and J by 5 bases, 3 bases remained unmatched. CDR3 DNA: TGCGCCAGCAGCCCCGGGACAGGGGGCAACGAGCAGTACTTC. Translated: CASSPGTGGNEQYF.

This clonotype was picked up many times. The V gene is TRBV27, the J gene TRBJ2-7; possibly TRBD1 for D (5 bases). V was pared by 5 bases and J by 6 bases, with 14 bases between. The V gene's germline CDR1 is MNHEY and CDR2 SMNVEV (reference sequence). This CDR3 contains 13 residues. The CDR3 DNA is TGTGCCAGCAGTGTCAGCAGGGTTTTCGAGCAGTACTTC. Protein product: CASSVSRVFEQYF.

This chain joins TRBV6-2 or TRBV6-3 and TRBJ2-7; the D is unclear. Between the trimmed V and J ends, which lost 6 bases and 3 bases, there was a span of 9 bases. Germline CDR1 reads MNHEY; CDR2 reads SVGEGT. This CDR3 is 12 amino acids long. CDR3 DNA: TGTGCCAGCAGATATTCTGTCTACGAGCAGTACTTC. Translating gives CASRYSVYEQYF.

This clonotype was seen more than once but under ten times. This chain joins TRBV6-2 or TRBV6-3 and TRBJ2-3, with D possibly matching TRBD2 (6 bases). The V gene's germline CDR1 is MNHEY and CDR2 SVGEGT. The CDR3 consists of 12 residues. Trimming shortened V by 7 bases and J by 6 bases, and 11 bases separated the two germline ends. The CDR3: CASTPRGDTQYF. The CDR3 region has the DNA TGTGCCAGCACCCCGCGGGGCGATACGCAGTATTTT.

This clonotype was seen many times. The V and J genes are TRBV7-7 and TRBJ2-2, with D uncertain. This CDR3 contains 13 residues. Trimming took 4 bases from V and 6 from J, leaving 9 bases between them. The germline V gene has CDR1 SSHAT and CDR2 FNYEAQ (reference sequence). CDR3 residues: CASSSREAGELFF. CDR3 nucleotides: TGTGCCAGCAGCTCCAGAGAGGCCGGGGAGCTGTTTTTT.

CDR3 amino acids: CASSRRLAGGPDEQYF. The CDR3 DNA follows: TGTGCCAGCAGCCGTCGGCTAGCGGGAGGGCCGGACGAGCAGTACTTC. The chain employs TRBV7-8 and TRBJ2-7; 12 positions agree with TRBD2. The CDR3 is 16 residues long. The J segment lost 5 bases and the V segment lost 5 bases, leaving 10 bases of the junction unmatched. Germline loops: CDR1 SGHVS, CDR2 FQNEAQ.

The CDR3 DNA sequence: TGTGCCAGCAGTTCCCTACAGGGGCCGGGGGAAAAACTGTTTTTT. The encoded protein is CASSSLQGPGEKLFF. The V gene is TRBV6-5, the J gene TRBJ1-4; 7 bases line up with TRBD1. The germline V gene has CDR1 MNHEY and CDR2 SVGAGI. This CDR3 region has 15 residues. V was pared by 4 bases and J by 8 bases, with 10 bases of the junction left unmatched.

The table lists this clonotype with a few counts. This chain links TRBV20-1 with TRBJ2-7; tentative D call: TRBD1 (5 bases). This CDR3 comprises 14 residues. Germline CDR1 and CDR2: DFQATT and SNEGSKA (reference sequence). V was trimmed by 3 bases and J by 2 bases, leaving 14 bases between them. The CDR3 sequence: CSASTRQIAYEQYF. The CDR3 DNA sequence: TGCAGTGCTAGTACGAGACAGATCGCCTACGAGCAGTACTTC.

V is TRBV6-1 and J is TRBJ2-7, with unresolved D. The CDR3 is 14 amino acids. Per germline, CDR1 MNHNS and CDR2 SASEGT. Trimming took 2 bases from V and 2 from J, leaving 10 bases between them. This CDR3 reads CASSEQAATYEQYF. The CDR3 DNA follows: TGTGCCAGCAGTGAACAGGCGGCCACCTACGAGCAGTACTTC.

A few counts support this clonotype. The CDR3 loop reads CASSWTETFYGYTF. The CDR3 DNA is TGTGCCAGCAGTTGGACAGAAACATTCTATGGCTACACCTTC. The chain is built from TRBV2 and TRBJ1-2; D is possibly TRBD1 (6 bases). Germline V gene data show CDR1 as SNHLY and CDR2 as FYNNEI. CDR3 length: 14 amino acids. The V and J ends lost 5 bases and 4 bases respectively, with 14 bases between them.

The sample holds a few counts of this clonotype. This chain connects TRBV7-2 to TRBJ1-2; TRBD1 agrees at 8 bases. V shed 4 bases, J shed 3 bases, and the junction held 7 bases outside the gene matches. The CDR3 sequence is 15 residues long. Germline CDR1 and CDR2: SGHTA and FQGNSA. The CDR3 coding sequence is TGTGCCAGCAGCTCGACAGGGGCGGGCTACTATGGCTACACCTTC. It encodes CASSSTGAGYYGYTF.

In the case of this clonotype: One junction end does not reproduce the germline sequence, and a read error may be involved. This rearrangement joins TRBV10-3 to TRBJ1-2; possibly TRBD1 for D (5 bases). CDR3 length: 14 amino acids. Germline lookup yields CDR1 ENHRY and CDR2 SYGVKD. CDR3 nucleotide sequence: TGTGCCATCAGTGAGTCTGGACAAATCTATGGCTACATCTTC. Translating it yields CAISESGQIYGYIF.

The chain combines TRBV10-3 with TRBJ1-6; D is unresolved. Germline values: CDR1 ENHRY, CDR2 SYGVKD. The CDR3 is 12 amino acids. V gave up 3 bases and J gave up 9 bases, with 6 bases separating them. The chain's CDR3 is CAISDLLSPLHF. The CDR3 region has the DNA TGTGCCATCAGTGACCTCCTTTCACCCCTCCACTTT.

Notes on this clonotype: A read error may account for a junction end that differs from germline. The CDR3: CASILGLGQGSTEAFF. In DNA, the CDR3 is TGTGCCAGCATCTTAGGTCTGGGACAGGGAAGCACTGAAGCTTTCTTT. The genes are TRBV11-2 and TRBJ1-1; 9 nucleotides align to TRBD1. CDR1 is SGHAT, CDR2 FQNNGV, per germline. This CDR3 spans 16 amino acids.

The sample holds a few counts of this clonotype. The V call is TRBV3-1, the J call TRBJ2-7; D possibly corresponds to TRBD1 (5 bases). The CDR3 is 15 amino acids. V was clipped by 8 bases and J by 2 bases, with 19 bases between them. Germline CDR1 and CDR2: LGHDT and YNNKEL (reference sequence). The CDR3 DNA follows: TGTGCCAGCGGATCGCGGCAGGGTATCGCCTACGAGCAGTACTTC. Residues: CASGSRQGIAYEQYF.

A note on this clonotype: A clone one base away is much larger, so this may be a read error. The chain has TRBV7-2 and TRBJ2-3; a possible D gene is TRBD2 (5 bases). Germline-derived CDR1 and CDR2 are SGHTA and FQGNSA. The CDR3 has 15 amino acids. The germline V and J ends were trimmed by 1 base and 0 bases, with 8 bases remaining between them. CDR3 bases: TGTGCCAGCAGCTTAGATTGGACTAGCACAGATACGCAGTATTTT. It encodes CASSLDWTSTDTQYF.

V is TRBV5-1 and J is TRBJ2-1; 13 positions agree with TRBD2. CDR1 and CDR2 (germline): SGHRS, YFSETQ. The ends lost 4 bases at V and 7 bases at J; junction bases unmatched: 8. The length of the CDR3 is 16 residues. The CDR3 loop reads CASSQAGLAGINEQFF. The CDR3 bases are TGCGCCAGCAGCCAAGCGGGACTAGCGGGAATTAATGAGCAGTTCTTC.

The chain has TRBV9 and TRBJ2-7; TRBD2 matches at 7 bases. CDR3 length equals 16 residues. V lost 0 bases to trimming and J lost 3 bases; unmatched junction nucleotides: 9. Germline-derived CDR1 and CDR2 are SGDLS and YYNGEE. CDR3: CASSVGPAGELYEQYF. The CDR3 DNA is TGTGCCAGCAGCGTAGGACCGGCGGGGGAGCTCTACGAGCAGTACTTC.